The TCR beta chain under discussion was sequenced for a study of identical twins. This clonotype was found many times. Its antigen is still unknown. MiXCR, run by TCRdb on the 5' RACE reads, gives a single entry per CDR3 protein. The top ten hold under 3.5% of the sample, which has a few hundred thousand distinct CDR3 sequences, 9.6% seen once. Study findings and constraints: The abundant beta clonotypes from cord blood had fewer insertions, and memory repertoires had none of this.

CDR3 length: 13 amino acids. Germline lookup yields CDR1 MNHEY and CDR2 SVGEGT. V shed 6 bases and J shed 5 bases, with 11 bases lying between them. These same records also appear under a second study, on yellow fever vaccine responses in identical twins.

The sequenced sample was PBMCs. V and J are TRBV6-2 or TRBV6-3 and TRBJ2-1; no definite D call. The TCR originated in a woman aged 18-29 years in good health. DNA for the CDR3: TGTGCCAGCAGCCGATCGGAGAACAATGAGCAGTTCTTC. Amino acid sequence: CASSRSENNEQFF.